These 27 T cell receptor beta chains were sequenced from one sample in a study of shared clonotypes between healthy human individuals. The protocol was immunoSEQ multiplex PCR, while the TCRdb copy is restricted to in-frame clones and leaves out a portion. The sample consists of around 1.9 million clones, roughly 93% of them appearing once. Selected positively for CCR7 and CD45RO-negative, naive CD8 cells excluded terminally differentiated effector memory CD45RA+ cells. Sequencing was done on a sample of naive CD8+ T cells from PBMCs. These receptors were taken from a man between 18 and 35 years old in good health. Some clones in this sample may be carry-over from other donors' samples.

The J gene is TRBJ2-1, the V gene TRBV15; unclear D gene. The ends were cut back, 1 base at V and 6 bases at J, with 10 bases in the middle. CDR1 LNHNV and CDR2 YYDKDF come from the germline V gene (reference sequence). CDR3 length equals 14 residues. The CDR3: CATSRASSFNEQFF. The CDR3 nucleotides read TGTGCCACCAGCAGAGCCTCTAGTTTCAATGAGCAGTTCTTC.

CDR3 residues: CASSVGGTSGKMGNEQFF. The CDR3 nucleotides read TGTGCCAGCAGCGTCGGAGGGACTAGCGGGAAAATGGGCAATGAGCAGTTCTTC. The chain employs TRBV9 and TRBJ2-1; 13 bases match TRBD2. The CDR3 consists of 18 residues. Per germline, CDR1 SGDLS and CDR2 YYNGEE. V lost 2 bases, J lost 6 bases, and 11 bases stayed unmatched.

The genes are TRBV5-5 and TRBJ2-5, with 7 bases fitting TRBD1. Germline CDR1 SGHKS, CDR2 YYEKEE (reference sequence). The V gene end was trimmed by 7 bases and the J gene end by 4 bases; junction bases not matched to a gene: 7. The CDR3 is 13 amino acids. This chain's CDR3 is CASGKRTGETQYF. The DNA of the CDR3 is TGTGCCAGCGGAAAACGGACAGGAGAGACCCAGTACTTC. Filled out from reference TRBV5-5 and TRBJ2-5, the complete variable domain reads DAGVTQSPTHLIKTRGQQVTLRCSPISGHKSVSWYQQVLGQGPQFIFQYYEKEERGRGNFPDRFSARQFPNYSSELNVNALLLGDSALYLCASGKRTGETQYFGPGTRLLVL.

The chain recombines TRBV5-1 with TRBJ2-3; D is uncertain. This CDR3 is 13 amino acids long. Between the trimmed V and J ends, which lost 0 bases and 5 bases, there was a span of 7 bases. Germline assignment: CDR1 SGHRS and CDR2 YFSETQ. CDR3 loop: CASSLVPEDTQYF. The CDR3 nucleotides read TGCGCCAGCAGCTTGGTTCCCGAAGATACGCAGTATTTT.

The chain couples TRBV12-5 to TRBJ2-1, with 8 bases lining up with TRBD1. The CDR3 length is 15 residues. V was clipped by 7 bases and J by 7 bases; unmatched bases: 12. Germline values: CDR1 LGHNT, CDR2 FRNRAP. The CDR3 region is CASAELQGARNEQFF. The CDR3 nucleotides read TGTGCTAGTGCCGAGCTCCAGGGGGCCCGGAATGAGCAGTTCTTC. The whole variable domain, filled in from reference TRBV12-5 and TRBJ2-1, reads DARVTQTPRHKVTEMGQEVTMRCQPILGHNTVFWYRQTMMQGLELLAYFRNRAPLDDSGMPKDRFSAEMPDATLATLKIQPSEPRDSAVYFCASAELQGARNEQFFGPGTRLTVL.

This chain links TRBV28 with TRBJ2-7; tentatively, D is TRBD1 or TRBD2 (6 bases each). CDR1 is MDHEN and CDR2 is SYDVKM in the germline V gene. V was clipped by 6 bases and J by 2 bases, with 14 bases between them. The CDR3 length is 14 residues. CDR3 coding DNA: TGTGCCAGCAGGGGGGGCATGAGAACCTACGAGCAGTACTTC. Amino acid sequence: CASRGGMRTYEQYF.

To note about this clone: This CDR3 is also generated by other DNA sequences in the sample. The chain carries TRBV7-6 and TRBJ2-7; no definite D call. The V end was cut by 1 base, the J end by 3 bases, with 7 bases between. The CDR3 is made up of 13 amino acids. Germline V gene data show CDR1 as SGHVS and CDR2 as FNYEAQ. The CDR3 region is CASSLGLDYEQYF. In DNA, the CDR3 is TGTGCCAGCAGCTTAGGTCTAGACTACGAGCAGTACTTC.

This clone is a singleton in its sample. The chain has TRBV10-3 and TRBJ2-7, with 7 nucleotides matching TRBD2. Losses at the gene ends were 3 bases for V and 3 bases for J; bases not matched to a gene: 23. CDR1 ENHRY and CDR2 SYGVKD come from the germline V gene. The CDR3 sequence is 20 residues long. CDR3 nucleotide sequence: TGTGCCATCAGTGATGATCGACCTGGTAAAGCTAGCGGCGAGAACTACGAGCAGTACTTC. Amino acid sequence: CAISDDRPGKASGENYEQYF.

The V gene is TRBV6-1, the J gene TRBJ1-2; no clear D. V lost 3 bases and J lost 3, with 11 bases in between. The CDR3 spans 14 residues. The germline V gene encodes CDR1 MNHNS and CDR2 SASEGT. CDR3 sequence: CASSESAFDYGYTF. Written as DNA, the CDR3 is TGTGCCAGCAGTGAGTCTGCTTTTGACTATGGCTACACCTTC.

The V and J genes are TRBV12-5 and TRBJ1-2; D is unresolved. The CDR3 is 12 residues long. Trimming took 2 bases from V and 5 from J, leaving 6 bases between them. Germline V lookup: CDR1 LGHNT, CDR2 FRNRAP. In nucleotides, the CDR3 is TGTGCTAGTGGTTTGCCGAGTTATGGCTACACCTTC. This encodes CASGLPSYGYTF. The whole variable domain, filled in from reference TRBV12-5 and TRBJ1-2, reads DARVTQTPRHKVTEMGQEVTMRCQPILGHNTVFWYRQTMMQGLELLAYFRNRAPLDDSGMPKDRFSAEMPDATLATLKIQPSEPRDSAVYFCASGLPSYGYTFGSGTRLTVV.

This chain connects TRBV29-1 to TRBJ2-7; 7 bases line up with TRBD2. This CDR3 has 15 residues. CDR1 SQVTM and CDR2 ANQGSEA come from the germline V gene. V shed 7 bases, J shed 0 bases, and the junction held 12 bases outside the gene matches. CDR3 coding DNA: TGCAGCGCCGGACAAACTAGCGCGAGCTCCTACGAGCAGTACTTC. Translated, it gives CSAGQTSASSYEQYF.

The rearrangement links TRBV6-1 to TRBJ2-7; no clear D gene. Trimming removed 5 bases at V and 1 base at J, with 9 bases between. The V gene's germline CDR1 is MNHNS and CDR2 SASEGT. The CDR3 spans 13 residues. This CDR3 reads CASSPRRSYEQYF. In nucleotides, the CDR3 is TGTGCCAGCAGTCCTCGCCGGTCCTACGAGCAGTACTTC.

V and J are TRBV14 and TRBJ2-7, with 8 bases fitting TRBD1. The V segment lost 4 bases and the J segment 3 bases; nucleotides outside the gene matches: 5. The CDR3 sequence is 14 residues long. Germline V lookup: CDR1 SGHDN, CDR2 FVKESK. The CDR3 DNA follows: TGTGCCAGCAGCCCCGGGACAGGAGACTACGAGCAGTACTTC. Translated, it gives CASSPGTGDYEQYF.

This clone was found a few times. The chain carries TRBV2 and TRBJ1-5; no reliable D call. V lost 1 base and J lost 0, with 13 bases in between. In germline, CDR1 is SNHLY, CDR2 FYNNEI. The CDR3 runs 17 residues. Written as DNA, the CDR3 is TGTGCCAGCAGTGAAGAGGGAGAAAAGTTTAGCAATCAGCCCCAGCATTTT. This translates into CASSEEGEKFSNQPQHF.

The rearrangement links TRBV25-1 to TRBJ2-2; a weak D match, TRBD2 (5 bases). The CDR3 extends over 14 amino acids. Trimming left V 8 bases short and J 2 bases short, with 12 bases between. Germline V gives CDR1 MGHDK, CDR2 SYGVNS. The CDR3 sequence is CASSTGVNTGELFF. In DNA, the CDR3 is TGTGCCAGCTCGACCGGGGTAAACACCGGGGAGCTGTTTTTT.

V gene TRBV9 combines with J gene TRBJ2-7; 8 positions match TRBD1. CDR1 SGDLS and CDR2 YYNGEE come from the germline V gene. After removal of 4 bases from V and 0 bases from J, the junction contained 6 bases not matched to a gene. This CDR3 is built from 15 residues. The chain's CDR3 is CASSQGAGGSYEQYF. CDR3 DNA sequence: TGTGCCAGCAGCCAGGGGGCAGGGGGCTCCTACGAGCAGTACTTC. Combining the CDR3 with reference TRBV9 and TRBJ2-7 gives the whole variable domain DSGVTQTPKHLITATGQRVTLRCSPRSGDLSVYWYQQSLDQGLQFLIQYYNGEERAKGNILERFSAQQFPDLHSELNLSSLELGDSALYFCASSQGAGGSYEQYFGPGTRLTVT.

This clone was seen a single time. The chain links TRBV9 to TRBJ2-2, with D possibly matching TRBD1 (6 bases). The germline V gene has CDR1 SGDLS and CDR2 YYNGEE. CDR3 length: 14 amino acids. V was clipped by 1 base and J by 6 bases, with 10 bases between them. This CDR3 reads CASSVTGPAGELFF. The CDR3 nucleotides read TGTGCCAGCAGCGTAACAGGGCCGGCCGGGGAGCTGTTTTTT. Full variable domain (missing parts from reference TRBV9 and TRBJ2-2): DSGVTQTPKHLITATGQRVTLRCSPRSGDLSVYWYQQSLDQGLQFLIQYYNGEERAKGNILERFSAQQFPDLHSELNLSSLELGDSALYFCASSVTGPAGELFFGEGSRLTVL.

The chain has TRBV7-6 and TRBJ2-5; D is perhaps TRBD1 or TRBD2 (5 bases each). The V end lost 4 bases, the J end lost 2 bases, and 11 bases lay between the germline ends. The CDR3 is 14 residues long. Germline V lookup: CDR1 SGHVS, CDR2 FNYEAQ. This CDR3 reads CASSWGRVQETQYF. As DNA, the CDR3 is TGTGCCAGCAGCTGGGGACGGGTGCAAGAGACCCAGTACTTC.

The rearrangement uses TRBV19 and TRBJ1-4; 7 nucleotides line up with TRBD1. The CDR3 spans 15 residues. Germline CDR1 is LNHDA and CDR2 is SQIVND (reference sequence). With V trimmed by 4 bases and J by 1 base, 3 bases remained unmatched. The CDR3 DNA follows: TGTGCCAGTAGTACAAGGGGGCGAACTAATGAAAAACTGTTTTTT. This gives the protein CASSTRGRTNEKLFF.

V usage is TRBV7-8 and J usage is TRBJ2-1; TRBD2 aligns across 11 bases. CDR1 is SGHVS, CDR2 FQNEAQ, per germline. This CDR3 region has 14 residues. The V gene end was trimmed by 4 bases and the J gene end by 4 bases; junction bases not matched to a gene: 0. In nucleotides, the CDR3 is TGTGCCAGCAGCTCTAGCGGGGGGTACAATGAGCAGTTCTTC. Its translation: CASSSSGGYNEQFF. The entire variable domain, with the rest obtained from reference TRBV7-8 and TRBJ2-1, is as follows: GAGVSQSPRYKVAKRGQDVALRCDPISGHVSLFWYQQALGQGPEFLTYFQNEAQLDKSGLPSDRFFAERPEGSVSTLKIQRTQQEDSAVYLCASSSSGGYNEQFFGPGTRLTVL.

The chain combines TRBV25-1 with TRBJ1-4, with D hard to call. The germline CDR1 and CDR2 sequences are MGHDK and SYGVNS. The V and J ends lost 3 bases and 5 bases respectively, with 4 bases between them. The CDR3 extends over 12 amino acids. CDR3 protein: CASSEENEKLFF. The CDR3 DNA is TGTGCCAGCAGTGAGGAAAATGAAAAACTGTTTTTT.

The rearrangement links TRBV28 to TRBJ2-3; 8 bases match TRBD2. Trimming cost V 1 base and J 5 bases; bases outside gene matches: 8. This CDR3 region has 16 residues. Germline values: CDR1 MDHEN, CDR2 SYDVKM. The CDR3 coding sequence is TGTGCCAGCAGTTTATCGGCTAGCGGGTATAAAGATACGCAGTATTTT. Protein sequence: CASSLSASGYKDTQYF.

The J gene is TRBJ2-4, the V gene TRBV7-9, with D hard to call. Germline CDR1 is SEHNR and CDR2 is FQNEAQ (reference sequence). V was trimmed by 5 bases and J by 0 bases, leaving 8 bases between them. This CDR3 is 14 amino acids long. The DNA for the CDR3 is TGTGCCAGCAGCGATCCCATAGCCAAAAACATTCAGTACTTC. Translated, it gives CASSDPIAKNIQYF.

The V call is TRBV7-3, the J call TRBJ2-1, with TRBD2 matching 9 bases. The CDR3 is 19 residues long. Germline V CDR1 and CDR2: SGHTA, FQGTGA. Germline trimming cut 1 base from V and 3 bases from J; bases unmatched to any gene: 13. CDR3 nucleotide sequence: TGTGCCAGCAGCTTAAGTTTGCTAGCGGGAACGGTAGACTACAATGAGCAGTTCTTC. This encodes CASSLSLLAGTVDYNEQFF.

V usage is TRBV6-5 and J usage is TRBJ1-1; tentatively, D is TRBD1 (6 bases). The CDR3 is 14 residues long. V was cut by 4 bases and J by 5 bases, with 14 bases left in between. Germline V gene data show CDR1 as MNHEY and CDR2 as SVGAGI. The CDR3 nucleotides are TGTGCCAGCAGTTGGGGGCCAAAAGGGACTGAAGCTTTCTTT. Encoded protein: CASSWGPKGTEAFF.

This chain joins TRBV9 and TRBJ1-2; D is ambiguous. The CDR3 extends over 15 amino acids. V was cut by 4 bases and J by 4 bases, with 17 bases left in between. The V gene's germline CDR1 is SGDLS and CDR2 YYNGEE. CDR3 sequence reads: CASSPNRADPYGYTF. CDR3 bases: TGTGCCAGCAGCCCCAACCGGGCGGATCCCTATGGCTACACCTTC.

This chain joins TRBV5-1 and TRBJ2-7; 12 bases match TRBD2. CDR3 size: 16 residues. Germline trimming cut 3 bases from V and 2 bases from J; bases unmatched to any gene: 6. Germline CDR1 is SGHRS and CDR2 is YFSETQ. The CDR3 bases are TGCGCCAGCAGCTGGGGGACTAGCGGGCGCCCCTACGAGCAGTACTTC. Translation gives CASSWGTSGRPYEQYF.